These 30 T cell receptor beta chains were sequenced from one sample in a study of identical twins. One entry per CDR3 protein results from TCRdb running MiXCR on the 5' RACE reads. The sample holds roughly 1.6 million distinct CDR3 sequences, under 35% seen once. The sample consisted of cord blood. These receptors were collected from a newborn girl in good health.

This clonotype was counted a few times. The rearrangement links TRBV20-1 to TRBJ2-7, with TRBD2 matching over 10 bases. This CDR3 spans 15 amino acids. Germline CDR1 and CDR2: DFQATT and SNEGSKA (reference sequence). Trimming cost V 2 bases and J 7 bases; bases outside gene matches: 11. The CDR3 DNA reads as TGCAGTGCTAGACCCACGGGACTAGCGAGCTATGAGCAGTACTTC. Its protein is CSARPTGLASYEQYF.

The rearrangement joins TRBV21-1 to TRBJ2-5; the table's D gene call, TRBD1, was not cross checked with the DNA. TRBV21-1 is assigned pseudogene status. The CDR3 runs to 13 residues. CDR3 sequence (DNA): TGTGCCAGCAGCAAAGCGGACAGGGATGAGCAGTACTTC. This gives the protein CASSKADRDEQYF.

This clonotype appeared a few times. This chain links TRBV19 with TRBJ1-2, with D unresolved. In germline, CDR1 is LNHDA, CDR2 SQIVND (reference sequence). Trimming shortened V by 4 bases and J by 0 bases, and 21 bases separated the two germline ends. The CDR3 loop spans 18 amino acids. The DNA of the CDR3 is TGTGCCAGTAGTACACTACAAAGGACCCTCAAGGCTAACTATGGCTACACCTTC. This codes for CASSTLQRTLKANYGYTF.

The V gene is TRBV12-3 or TRBV12-4, the J gene TRBJ1-3; perhaps TRBD1 as D (5 bases). V was clipped by 6 bases and J by 0 bases, with 12 bases between them. CDR3 length: 15 amino acids. The CDR3 loop is CASSWGRYSGNTIYF. The CDR3 DNA reads as TGTGCCAGCAGCTGGGGCAGGTACTCTGGAAACACCATATATTTT.

This chain joins TRBV10-3 and TRBJ2-1; 16 bases fit TRBD2. The CDR3 length is 18 residues. Germline lookup yields CDR1 ENHRY and CDR2 SYGVKD. Trimming at V came to 2 bases and at J to 7 bases, leaving 8 bases not matched to a gene. CDR3 loop: CAISEPGLAGGPTNEQFF. Written as DNA, the CDR3 is TGTGCCATCAGTGAGCCGGGACTAGCGGGAGGGCCTACTAATGAGCAGTTCTTC.

The chain carries TRBV4-2 and TRBJ2-1; D perhaps matches TRBD2 (6 bases). Germline V gives CDR1 LGHNA, CDR2 YNFKEQ. This CDR3 spans 16 amino acids. V lost 0 bases and J 4 bases, leaving 13 bases between the germline ends. The CDR3 region has the DNA TGTGCCAGCAGCCAAGATCACGGGACTTCTTACAATGAGCAGTTCTTC. It is translated as CASSQDHGTSYNEQFF.

V usage is TRBV28 and J usage is TRBJ1-5; 7 bases match TRBD1. In germline, CDR1 is MDHEN, CDR2 SYDVKM. The CDR3 is made up of 12 amino acids. The CDR3 coding sequence is TGTGCAGGGGGCGGAGATCAAGGGCCCCAGCATTTT. Translation gives CAGGGDQGPQHF. The entire variable domain, with the rest obtained from reference TRBV28 and TRBJ1-5, is as follows: DVKVTQSSRYLVKRTGEKVFLECVQDMDHENMFWYRQDPGLGLRLIYFSYDVKMKEKGDIPEGYSVSREKKERFSLILESASTNQTSMYLCAGGGDQGPQHFGDGTRLSIL.

The chain employs TRBV13 and TRBJ2-5, with D possibly TRBD2 on 5 matching bases. The germline CDR1 and CDR2 sequences are PRHDT and FYEKMQ (reference sequence). The CDR3 covers 13 residues. V was trimmed by 5 bases and J by 12 bases, leaving 19 bases between them. As DNA, the CDR3 is TGTGCCAGCAGCAACAGTGCACGGGGTTGGAAGTACTTC. This encodes CASSNSARGWKYF.

The chain couples TRBV20-1 to TRBJ2-1; 9 bases are shared with TRBD2. The CDR3 length is 15 residues. Germline V gives CDR1 DFQATT, CDR2 SNEGSKA (reference sequence). The V and J ends lost 0 bases and 14 bases, in that order; junction bases with no gene match: 14. The CDR3: CSARDPLAGSLGEFF. The CDR3 DNA sequence: TGCAGTGCTAGAGATCCCCTAGCGGGATCCCTTGGAGAGTTCTTC.

This clonotype was counted a single time. The chain is built from TRBV30 and TRBJ1-4; D gene unclear. The V and J ends lost 0 bases and 0 bases respectively, with 5 bases between them. The CDR3 contains 14 residues. Germline V gives CDR1 GTSNPN, CDR2 SVGIG (reference sequence). CDR3 nucleotides: TGTGCCTGGAGTGTACAGACAACTAATGAAAAACTGTTTTTT. Its protein is CAWSVQTTNEKLFF.

CDR3 DNA: TGCAGCGCCAAGACAGGGGGCAGGACTGAAGCTTTCTTT. The encoded protein is CSAKTGGRTEAFF. The chain employs TRBV29-1 and TRBJ1-1, with 10 bases fitting TRBD1. Per the germline V gene, CDR1 is SQVTM and CDR2 is ANQGSEA. J was trimmed by 5 bases and V by 7 bases; bases with no gene match: 7. The CDR3 totals 13 residues.

In this sample, this clonotype turned up a few times. The chain uses TRBV11-2 and TRBJ1-6, with a possible D match to TRBD1 (6 bases). The CDR3 is 17 amino acids. The V gene lost 2 bases and the J gene lost 4 bases, with 15 bases spanning the gap. Looked up from germline, CDR1 is SGHAT and CDR2 is FQNNGV. The DNA for the CDR3 is TGTGCCAGCAGCTTATCCCGCTCGACAGGATATAATTCACCCCTCCACTTT. Protein product: CASSLSRSTGYNSPLHF.

This clonotype was recorded a few times. The chain recombines TRBV11-2 with TRBJ2-3; 9 nucleotides agree with TRBD2. V dropped 2 bases and J dropped 3; count of bases not matched to a gene: 6. The CDR3 contains 16 residues. CDR1 SGHAT and CDR2 FQNNGV come from the germline V gene. CDR3 DNA: TGTGCCAGCAGCTTAAGACGCGGGAGGGCGACAGATACGCAGTATTTT. Its translation: CASSLRRGRATDTQYF.

The chain recombines TRBV28 with TRBJ2-7, with 10 bases that match TRBD1. V shed 6 bases and J 6 bases; nucleotides not matched to a gene: 11. The germline CDR1 and CDR2 sequences are MDHEN and SYDVKM. This CDR3 comprises 15 residues. The CDR3 is CASSPTGQGHSEQYF. CDR3 nucleotides: TGTGCCAGCAGCCCGACGGGACAGGGGCATTCCGAGCAGTACTTC.

The V gene is TRBV28, the J gene TRBJ1-5; tentatively, D is TRBD1 (5 bases). Germline V lookup: CDR1 MDHEN, CDR2 SYDVKM. This CDR3 has 12 residues. Between the trimmed V and J ends, which lost 7 bases and 11 bases, there was a span of 15 bases. The CDR3, as DNA: TGTGCCAGCACCATTTCCGGGGCAGCCCAGCATTTT. Its protein product is CASTISGAAQHF.

CDR3 sequence: CSARREPYTDTQYF. The CDR3 bases are TGCAGTGCTAGACGGGAGCCGTACACAGATACGCAGTATTTT. The chain carries TRBV20-1 and TRBJ2-3, with D possibly being TRBD2 (6 bases). V lost 2 bases, J lost 2 bases, and 11 bases lay in between. This CDR3 is built from 14 residues. The V gene's germline CDR1 is DFQATT and CDR2 SNEGSKA (reference sequence).

The rearrangement uses TRBV4-2 and TRBJ1-2; possibly TRBD1 for D (6 bases). CDR3 length equals 15 residues. V gave up 1 base and J gave up 4 bases, with 13 bases separating them. Germline lookup yields CDR1 LGHNA and CDR2 YNFKEQ. CDR3 sequence: CASSQVRTEVYGYTF. CDR3 bases: TGTGCCAGCAGCCAAGTACGGACAGAGGTCTATGGCTACACCTTC.

The chain is built from TRBV28 and TRBJ2-3; D gene ambiguous. The germline gives CDR1 MDHEN, CDR2 SYDVKM. The CDR3 spans 14 residues. The ends were cut back, 4 bases at V and 3 bases at J, with 11 bases in the middle. The CDR3 spells CASSSLELTDTQYF. CDR3 bases: TGTGCCAGCAGTTCCCTGGAGTTAACAGATACGCAGTATTTT.

J is TRBJ2-7 and V is TRBV2; D gene uncertain. The CDR3 sequence is 13 residues long. Trimming shortened V by 6 bases and J by 3 bases, and 12 bases separated the two germline ends. Per the germline V gene, CDR1 is SNHLY and CDR2 is FYNNEI. As DNA, the CDR3 is TGTGCCAGCAGGACAATCGGGTTCTACGAGCAGTACTTC. Translated: CASRTIGFYEQYF.

The V gene is TRBV6-4, the J gene TRBJ1-1, with D tentatively TRBD1 (6 bases). V was cut by 5 bases and J by 4 bases, with 11 bases left in between. Germline CDR1 MRHNA, CDR2 SNTAGT. The CDR3 totals 13 residues. The CDR3, as DNA: TGTGCCAGCAGTCCGGGGGCACTCACTGAAGCTTTCTTT. Translated: CASSPGALTEAFF.

This clonotype was counted only a few times. The chain couples TRBV20-1 to TRBJ2-7, with 9 bases aligning to TRBD2. The CDR3 is 15 amino acids. Germline V gene data show CDR1 as DFQATT and CDR2 as SNEGSKA (reference sequence). Unmatched junction bases numbered 7, after V lost 1 base and J lost 3 bases. CDR3 residues: CSARAPSGVHYEQYF. In DNA, the CDR3 is TGCAGTGCTAGAGCCCCTAGCGGGGTACACTACGAGCAGTACTTC.

CDR3 in amino acids: CASSNRGAANTEAFF. The CDR3, as DNA: TGTGCCAGTAGTAACAGGGGGGCGGCAAACACTGAAGCTTTCTTT. The V and J genes are TRBV19 and TRBJ1-1; TRBD1 agrees at 8 bases. Germline CDR1 reads LNHDA; CDR2 reads SQIVND (reference sequence). The CDR3 has 15 amino acids. The V gene end was trimmed by 4 bases and the J gene end by 2 bases; junction bases not matched to a gene: 6.

The chain recombines TRBV7-2 with TRBJ2-2, with D perhaps matching TRBD2 (5 bases). The ends were cut back, 4 bases at V and 1 base at J, with 10 bases in the middle. The CDR3 is made up of 15 amino acids. Germline V lookup: CDR1 SGHTA, CDR2 FQGNSA. CDR3: CASSSRRGNTGELFF. The CDR3 region has the DNA TGTGCCAGCAGCTCTAGACGGGGGAACACCGGGGAGCTGTTTTTT.

This clonotype turned up a few times. This chain connects TRBV5-1 to TRBJ1-5, with 9 nucleotides matching TRBD1. Trimming took 0 bases from V and 4 from J; bases not matched to a gene: 2. The CDR3 covers 15 residues. From germline, CDR1 is SGHRS and CDR2 YFSETQ. CDR3 in amino acids: CASSLGTGENQPQHF. CDR3 DNA sequence: TGCGCCAGCAGCTTGGGGACAGGGGAAAATCAGCCCCAGCATTTT.

On this clonotype: A much more abundant neighbour one base away suggests this may be a read error. This chain's CDR3 is CASSLGIAKNTQYF. CDR3 nucleotides: TGTGCCAGCAGCTTGGGGATAGCCAAAAACACTCAGTACTTC. This sequence joins TRBV5-6 and TRBJ2-4; unclear D gene. The germline CDR1 and CDR2 sequences are SGHDT and YYEEEE. This CDR3 has 14 amino acids.

This clonotype was recorded a few times. This chain links TRBV5-1 with TRBJ2-5; no firm D call. The germline V gene encodes CDR1 SGHRS and CDR2 YFSETQ. This CDR3 has 12 amino acids. V was cut by 5 bases and J by 4 bases, with 9 bases left in between. The CDR3 region is CASRSVGETQYF. DNA of the CDR3: TGCGCCAGCAGGAGTGTAGGAGAGACCCAGTACTTC.

This clonotype was observed many times. The chain recombines TRBV28 with TRBJ2-5, with 10 bases lining up with TRBD2. From germline, CDR1 is MDHEN and CDR2 SYDVKM. V shed 7 bases and J 4 bases; nucleotides not matched to a gene: 6. There are 14 residues in the CDR3. The CDR3 spells CASNLAGVRETQYF. The CDR3 bases are TGTGCCAGCAACCTAGCGGGAGTTCGAGAGACCCAGTACTTC.

The chain carries TRBV12-3 or TRBV12-4 and TRBJ2-4; 10 nucleotides line up with TRBD2. The tail of the sequence fits TRBJ2-7 better, so the J call may be wrong. This CDR3 contains 16 residues. The DNA for the CDR3 is TGTGCCAGCGGCTCCTTCCCTAGCGGGAGCAGGTACGAGCAGTACTTC. This sequence encodes CASGSFPSGSRYEQYF.

This chain connects TRBV5-1 to TRBJ2-1, with D possibly matching TRBD1 (6 bases). The V and J ends lost 5 bases and 5 bases respectively, with 14 bases between them. CDR1 is SGHRS and CDR2 is YFSETQ in the germline V gene. This CDR3 contains 14 residues. In DNA, the CDR3 is TGCGCCAGCAGATCAGGGGTCGTTGACAATGAGCAGTTCTTC. Amino acid sequence: CASRSGVVDNEQFF.

The V call is TRBV7-9, the J call TRBJ2-1; 8 bases line up with TRBD2. CDR3 length: 18 residues. Germline CDR1 is SEHNR and CDR2 is FQNEAQ (reference sequence). Unmatched junction bases numbered 10, after V lost 1 base and J lost 2 bases. The CDR3 sequence is CASSLDLLSGDPYNEQFF. The CDR3 DNA reads TGTGCCAGCAGCTTAGATCTTCTTAGCGGGGACCCCTACAATGAGCAGTTCTTC. Variable domain in full (rest from reference TRBV7-9 and TRBJ2-1): DTGVSQNPRHKITKRGQNVTFRCDPISEHNRLYWYRQTLGQGPEFLTYFQNEAQLEKSRLLSDRFSAERPKGSFSTLEIQRTEQGDSAMYLCASSLDLLSGDPYNEQFFGPGTRLTVL.